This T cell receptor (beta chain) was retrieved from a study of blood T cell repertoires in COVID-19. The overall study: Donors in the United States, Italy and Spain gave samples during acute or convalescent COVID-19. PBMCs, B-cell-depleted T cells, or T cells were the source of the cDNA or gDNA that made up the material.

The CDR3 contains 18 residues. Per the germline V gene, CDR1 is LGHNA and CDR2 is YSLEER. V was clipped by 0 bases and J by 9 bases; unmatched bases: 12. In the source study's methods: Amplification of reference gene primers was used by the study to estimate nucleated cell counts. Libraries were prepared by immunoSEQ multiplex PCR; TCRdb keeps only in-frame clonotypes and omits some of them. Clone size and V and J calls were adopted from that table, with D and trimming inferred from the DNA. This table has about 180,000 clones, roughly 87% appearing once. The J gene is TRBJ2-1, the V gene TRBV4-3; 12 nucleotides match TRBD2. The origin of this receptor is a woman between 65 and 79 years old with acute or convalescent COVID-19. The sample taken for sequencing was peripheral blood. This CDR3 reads CASSQDSRLAGEFGEQFF. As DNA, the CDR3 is TGCGCCAGCAGCCAAGATTCTCGACTAGCGGGAGAATTCGGTGAGCAGTTCTTC.